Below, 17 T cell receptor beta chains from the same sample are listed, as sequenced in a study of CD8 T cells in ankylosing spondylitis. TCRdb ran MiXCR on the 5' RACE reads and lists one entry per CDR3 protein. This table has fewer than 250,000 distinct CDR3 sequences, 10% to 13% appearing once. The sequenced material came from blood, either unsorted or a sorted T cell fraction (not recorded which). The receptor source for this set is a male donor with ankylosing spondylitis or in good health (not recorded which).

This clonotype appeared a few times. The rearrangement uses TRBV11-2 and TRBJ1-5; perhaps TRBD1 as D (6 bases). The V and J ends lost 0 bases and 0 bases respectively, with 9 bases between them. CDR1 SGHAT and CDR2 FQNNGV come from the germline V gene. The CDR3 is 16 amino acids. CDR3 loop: CASSLEGGYSNQPQHF. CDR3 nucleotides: TGTGCCAGCAGCTTAGAAGGGGGTTATAGCAATCAGCCCCAGCATTTT.

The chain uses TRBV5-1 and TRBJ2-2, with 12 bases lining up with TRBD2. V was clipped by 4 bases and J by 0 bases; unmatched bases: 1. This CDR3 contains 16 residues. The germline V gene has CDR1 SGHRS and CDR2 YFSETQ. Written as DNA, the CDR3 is TGCGCCAGCAGCGCTAGCGGGGGGGCGAACACCGGGGAGCTGTTTTTT. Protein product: CASSASGGANTGELFF. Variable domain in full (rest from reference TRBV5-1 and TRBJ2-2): KAGVTQTPRYLIKTRGQQVTLSCSPISGHRSVSWYQQTPGQGLQFLFEYFSETQRNKGNFPGRFSGRQFSNSRSEMNVSTLELGDSALYLCASSASGGANTGELFFGEGSRLTVL.

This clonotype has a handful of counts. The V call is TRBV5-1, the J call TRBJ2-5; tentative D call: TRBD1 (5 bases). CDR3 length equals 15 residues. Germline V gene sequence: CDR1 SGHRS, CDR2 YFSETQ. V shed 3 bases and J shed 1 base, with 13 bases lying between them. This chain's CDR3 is CASSWVTVPQETQYF. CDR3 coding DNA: TGCGCCAGCAGCTGGGTGACAGTCCCCCAAGAGACCCAGTACTTC.

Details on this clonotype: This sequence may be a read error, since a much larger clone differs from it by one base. CDR3 protein: CTATSSGFQETQYF. The CDR3 bases are TGCACTGCCACCTCCTCGGGGTTTCAAGAGACCCAGTACTTC. The rearrangement links TRBV20-1 to TRBJ2-5, with D possibly matching TRBD2 (5 bases). This CDR3 has 14 residues. Germline lookup yields CDR1 DFQATT and CDR2 SNEGSKA (reference sequence).

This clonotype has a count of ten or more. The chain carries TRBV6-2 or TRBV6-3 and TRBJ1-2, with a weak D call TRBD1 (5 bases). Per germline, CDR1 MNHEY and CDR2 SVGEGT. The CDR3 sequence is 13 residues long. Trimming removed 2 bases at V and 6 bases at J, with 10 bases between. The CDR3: CASSYDPRDGYTF. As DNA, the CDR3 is TGTGCCAGCAGTTACGACCCCAGGGATGGCTACACCTTC.

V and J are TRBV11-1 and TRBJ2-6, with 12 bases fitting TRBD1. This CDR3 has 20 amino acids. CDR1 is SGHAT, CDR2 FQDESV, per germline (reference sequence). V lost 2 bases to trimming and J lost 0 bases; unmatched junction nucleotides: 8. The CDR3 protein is CASSLPGQGATVSGANVLTF. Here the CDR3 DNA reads TGTGCCAGCAGCTTACCGGGACAGGGGGCGACAGTCTCTGGGGCCAACGTCCTGACTTTC.

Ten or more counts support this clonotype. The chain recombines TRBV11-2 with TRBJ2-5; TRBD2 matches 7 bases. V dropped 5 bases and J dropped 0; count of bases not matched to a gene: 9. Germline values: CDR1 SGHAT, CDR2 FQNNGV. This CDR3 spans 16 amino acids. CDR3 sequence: CASSPWSGTYQETQYF. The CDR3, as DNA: TGTGCCAGCAGCCCATGGAGCGGGACCTACCAAGAGACCCAGTACTTC.

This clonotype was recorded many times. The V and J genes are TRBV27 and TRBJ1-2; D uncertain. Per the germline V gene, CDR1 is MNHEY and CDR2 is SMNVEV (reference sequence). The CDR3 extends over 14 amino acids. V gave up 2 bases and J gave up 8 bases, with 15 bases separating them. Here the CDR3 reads CASSLRQVPAGYTF. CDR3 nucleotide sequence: TGTGCCAGCAGTTTACGTCAAGTCCCAGCAGGCTACACCTTC.

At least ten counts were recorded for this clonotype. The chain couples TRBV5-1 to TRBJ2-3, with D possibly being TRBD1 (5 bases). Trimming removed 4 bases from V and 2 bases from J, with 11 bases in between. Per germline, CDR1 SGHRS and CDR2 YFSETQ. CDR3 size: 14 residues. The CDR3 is CASSLGDFTDTQYF. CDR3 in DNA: TGCGCCAGCAGCCTAGGGGATTTCACAGATACGCAGTATTTT.

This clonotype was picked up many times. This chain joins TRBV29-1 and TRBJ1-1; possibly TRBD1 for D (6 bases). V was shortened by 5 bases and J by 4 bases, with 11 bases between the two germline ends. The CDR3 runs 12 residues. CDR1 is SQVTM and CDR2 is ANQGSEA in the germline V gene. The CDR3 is CSVTGRGTEAFF. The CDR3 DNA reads TGCAGCGTTACAGGGAGGGGCACTGAAGCTTTCTTT.

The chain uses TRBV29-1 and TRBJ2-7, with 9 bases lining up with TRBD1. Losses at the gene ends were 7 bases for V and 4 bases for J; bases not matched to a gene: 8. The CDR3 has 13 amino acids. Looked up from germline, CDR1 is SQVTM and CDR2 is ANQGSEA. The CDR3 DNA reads TGCAGCGCCGGGGACAGGGAAGGATACGAGCAGTACTTC. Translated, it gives CSAGDREGYEQYF.

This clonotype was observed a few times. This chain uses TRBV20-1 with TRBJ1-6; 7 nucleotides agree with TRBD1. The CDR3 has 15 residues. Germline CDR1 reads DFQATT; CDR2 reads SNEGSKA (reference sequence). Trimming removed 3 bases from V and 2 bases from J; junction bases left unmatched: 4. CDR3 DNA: TGCAGTGCTAGGGAAACAGGGGCCTATAATTCACCCCTCCACTTT. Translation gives CSARETGAYNSPLHF.

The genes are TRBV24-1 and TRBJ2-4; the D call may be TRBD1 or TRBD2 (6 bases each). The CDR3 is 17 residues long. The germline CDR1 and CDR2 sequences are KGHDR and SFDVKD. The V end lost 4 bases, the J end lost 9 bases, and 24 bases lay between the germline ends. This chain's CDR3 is CATSDPRGGGRRGIQYF. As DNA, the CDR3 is TGTGCCACCAGTGACCCTCGTGGAGGGGGGCGACGGGGCATTCAGTACTTC.

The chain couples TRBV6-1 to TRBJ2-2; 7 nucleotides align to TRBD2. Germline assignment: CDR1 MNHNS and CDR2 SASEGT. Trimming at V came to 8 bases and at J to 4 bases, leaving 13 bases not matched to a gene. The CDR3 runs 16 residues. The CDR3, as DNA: TGTGCCAGCCGGGGGGTTCTCGGGGCGATCACCGGGGAGCTGTTTTTT. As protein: CASRGVLGAITGELFF.

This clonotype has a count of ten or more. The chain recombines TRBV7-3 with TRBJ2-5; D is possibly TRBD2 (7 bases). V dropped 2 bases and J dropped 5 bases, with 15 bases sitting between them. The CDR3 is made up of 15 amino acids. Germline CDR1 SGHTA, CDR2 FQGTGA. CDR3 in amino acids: CASSLLGGREETQYF. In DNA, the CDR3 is TGTGCCAGCAGCTTACTCGGGGGGCGAGAGGAGACCCAGTACTTC.

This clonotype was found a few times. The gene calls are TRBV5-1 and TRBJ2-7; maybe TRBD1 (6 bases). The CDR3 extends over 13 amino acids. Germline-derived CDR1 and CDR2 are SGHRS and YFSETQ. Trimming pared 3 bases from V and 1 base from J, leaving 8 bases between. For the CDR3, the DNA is TGCGCCAGCAGCTCCGGACAGTCCTACGAGCAGTACTTC. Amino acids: CASSSGQSYEQYF.

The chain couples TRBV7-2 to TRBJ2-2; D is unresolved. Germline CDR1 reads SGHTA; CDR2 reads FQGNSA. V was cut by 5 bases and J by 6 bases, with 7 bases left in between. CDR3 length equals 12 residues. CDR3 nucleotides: TGTGCCAGCAGCCCCCTTTCCGGGGAGCTGTTTTTT. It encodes CASSPLSGELFF.